This T cell receptor beta chain came from a study of OX40 agonist ivuxolimab in advanced cancers. Overall study findings and caveats: CD4+ and CD8+ blood T cells expanded clonally by week 6 at 0.1 to 3.0 mg/kg.

Produced via immunoSEQ multiplex PCR; TCRdb's table is partial and in-frame only. The data hold tens of thousands of clones, with about 88% observed a single time. With regard to this clone: No antigen is known for it.

Germline CDR1 LNHDA, CDR2 SQIVND (reference sequence). CDR3 length: 15 residues. Trimming left V 5 bases short and J 0 bases short, with 13 bases between. Specimen: CD4+ or CD8+ T cells sorted from blood, collected in a trial of the OX40 agonist ivuxolimab. This receptor was taken from an adult with an advanced solid tumor such as melanoma, head and neck, liver or kidney cancer. The chain uses TRBV19 and TRBJ1-2; D gene ambiguous. CDR3 region: CASSWSGRANYGYTF. The DNA for the CDR3 is TGTGCCAGTAGTTGGTCCGGCAGAGCTAACTATGGCTACACCTTC.